These 20 T cell receptor beta chains were all obtained from the same sample, sequenced in a study of cytomegalovirus exposure and HLA in healthy donors. PCR used 60 Vbeta primers and 13 Jbeta primers. TCRdb keeps only in-frame clones here, not all; method: immunoSEQ multiplex PCR. The repertoire holds around 120,000 clones, 70% to 80% seen once, with about 3.4% in the top ten. The specimen was PBMCs. All receptors come from a woman aged 40 to 50 in good health and CMV-seronegative.

The gene calls are TRBV28 and TRBJ1-2; D unclear. Germline CDR1 is MDHEN and CDR2 is SYDVKM. The CDR3 is made up of 13 amino acids. V lost 6 bases, J lost 8 bases, and 16 bases lay in between. CDR3 coding DNA: TGTGCCAGCAGGTACGACGGGGTATACGGCTACACCTTC. Translating gives CASRYDGVYGYTF.

This sequence joins TRBV9 and TRBJ2-1; D is perhaps TRBD2 (5 bases). The length of the CDR3 is 19 residues. Germline CDR1 and CDR2: SGDLS and YYNGEE. V gave up 3 bases and J gave up 0 bases, with 22 bases separating them. The DNA for the CDR3 is TGTGCCAGCAGCGCCGGGGTTTCAAGCGGAGGCGCCTCCTACAATGAGCAGTTCTTC. Protein sequence: CASSAGVSSGGASYNEQFF.

The rearrangement joins TRBV9 to TRBJ2-1; TRBD2 aligns across 13 bases. Trimming took 2 bases from V and 9 from J; bases not matched to a gene: 11. The germline V gene encodes CDR1 SGDLS and CDR2 YYNGEE. This CDR3 region has 17 residues. CDR3 protein: CASSVSVGTSGNVEQFF. The DNA of the CDR3 is TGTGCCAGCAGCGTTTCTGTAGGGACTAGCGGGAATGTTGAGCAGTTCTTC.

The rearrangement joins TRBV28 to TRBJ2-7; TRBD2 matches at 15 bases. The CDR3 contains 16 residues. Germline V gene sequence: CDR1 MDHEN, CDR2 SYDVKM. J gave up 4 bases and V 6 bases, and 7 bases lay outside the gene matches. CDR3 protein: CASRVRTSGGGYEQYF. Here the CDR3 DNA reads TGTGCCAGCAGGGTCAGGACTAGCGGGGGGGGGTACGAGCAGTACTTC.

The chain links TRBV28 to TRBJ2-1, with 10 positions matching TRBD2. CDR1 and CDR2 from the germline V gene are MDHEN and SYDVKM. The V and J ends lost 6 bases and 9 bases, in that order; junction bases with no gene match: 8. The CDR3 runs 14 residues. CDR3 residues: CASRKAGGPGEQFF. DNA for the CDR3: TGTGCCAGCAGGAAAGCGGGAGGGCCGGGTGAGCAGTTCTTC.

To note about this clone: At one of its ends the junction is not consistent with the germline gene, which may arise from a read error. The V and J genes are TRBV7-9 and TRBJ2-5, with TRBD2 matching over 10 bases. Germline assignment: CDR1 SEHNR and CDR2 FQNEAQ (reference sequence). This CDR3 has 15 amino acids. CDR3 sequence reads: CSSSFERGGLETQYF. CDR3 nucleotide sequence: TGTTCCAGCAGCTTCGAGCGGGGGGGCCTAGAGACCCAGTACTTC.

The rearrangement joins TRBV29-1 to TRBJ1-1; 9 nucleotides agree with TRBD1. This CDR3 is built from 12 residues. Germline CDR1 and CDR2: SQVTM and ANQGSEA. V gave up 5 bases and J gave up 11 bases; unmatched junction bases: 9. CDR3 in amino acids: CSVTGQGMAAFF. CDR3 in DNA: TGCAGCGTTACGGGACAGGGAATGGCGGCTTTCTTT.

CDR3 amino acids: CASSDQEGTGISAQFF. The CDR3 DNA is TGTGCCAGCAGTGATCAAGAAGGGACAGGGATTTCGGCCCAGTTCTTC. The chain links TRBV6-1 to TRBJ2-1, with 9 nucleotides matching TRBD1. The germline gives CDR1 MNHNS, CDR2 SASEGT. Trimming cost V 3 bases and J 13 bases; bases outside gene matches: 16. This CDR3 has 16 residues.

This clone was recorded a few times. The chain couples TRBV5-1 to TRBJ2-3; TRBD1 aligns across 8 bases. Germline loops: CDR1 SGHRS, CDR2 YFSETQ. Trimming at V came to 5 bases and at J to 4 bases, leaving 12 bases not matched to a gene. This CDR3 region has 16 residues. The CDR3 protein is CASRPLETGAPDTQYF. For the CDR3, the DNA is TGCGCCAGCAGGCCCCTGGAGACAGGGGCCCCAGATACGCAGTATTTT. The whole variable domain, remainder taken from reference TRBV5-1 and TRBJ2-3, is KAGVTQTPRYLIKTRGQQVTLSCSPISGHRSVSWYQQTPGQGLQFLFEYFSETQRNKGNFPGRFSGRQFSNSRSEMNVSTLELGDSALYLCASRPLETGAPDTQYFGPGTRLTVL.

This clone was seen just once. A read error may produce the germline difference seen at one junction end. The chain carries TRBV7-9 and TRBJ1-5; D gene uncertain. Germline V gives CDR1 SEHNR, CDR2 FQNEAQ (reference sequence). The CDR3 extends over 12 amino acids. The CDR3 spells CSSGRDNQPQHF. CDR3 nucleotides: TGTTCCAGCGGACGGGACAATCAGCCCCAGCATTTT.

The chain combines TRBV7-2 with TRBJ1-2; D remains ambiguous. V gave up 5 bases and J gave up 9 bases, with 10 bases separating them. CDR3 size: 11 residues. Germline V gene sequence: CDR1 SGHTA, CDR2 FQGNSA. CDR3 bases: TGTGCCAGCAGCCCAGCGGAAAGCTACACCTTC. Protein sequence: CASSPAESYTF.

The chain is built from TRBV10-3 and TRBJ1-2; TRBD1 aligns across 7 bases. The germline V gene encodes CDR1 ENHRY and CDR2 SYGVKD. There are 13 residues in the CDR3. The ends lost 6 bases at V and 8 bases at J; junction bases unmatched: 9. CDR3 sequence (DNA): TGTGCCATCAGCCTGGACAGGATGGGCGGCTACACCTTC. This encodes CAISLDRMGGYTF.

V gene TRBV7-9 combines with J gene TRBJ2-7, with 7 bases lining up with TRBD1. The CDR3 has 15 amino acids. Trimming cost V 5 bases and J 2 bases; bases outside gene matches: 9. Germline-derived CDR1 and CDR2 are SEHNR and FQNEAQ (reference sequence). CDR3 DNA sequence: TGTGCCAGCAGCCCCGTACAGGGGTCGGCCTACGAGCAGTACTTC. It codes for CASSPVQGSAYEQYF. The complete variable domain, with remaining parts taken from reference TRBV7-9 and TRBJ2-7, reads DTGVSQNPRHKITKRGQNVTFRCDPISEHNRLYWYRQTLGQGPEFLTYFQNEAQLEKSRLLSDRFSAERPKGSFSTLEIQRTEQGDSAMYLCASSPVQGSAYEQYFGPGTRLTVT.

The chain couples TRBV5-3 to TRBJ1-2; D perhaps matches TRBD1 (5 bases). TRBV5-3 is placed among ORFs of uncertain function. This CDR3 contains 15 residues. Trimming removed 4 bases at V and 4 bases at J, with 17 bases between. As DNA, the CDR3 is TGTGCCAGAAGCCACTCGGCAGGGAATCCCTATGGCTACACCTTC. Encoded protein: CARSHSAGNPYGYTF.

The chain couples TRBV28 to TRBJ1-1; D is perhaps TRBD1 (6 bases). The CDR3 totals 14 residues. Germline V lookup: CDR1 MDHEN, CDR2 SYDVKM. The ends were cut back, 3 bases at V and 1 base at J, with 9 bases in the middle. This CDR3 reads CASSFVGGNTEAFF. In DNA form, the CDR3 reads TGTGCCAGCAGTTTTGTAGGGGGGAACACTGAAGCTTTCTTT.

The gene calls are TRBV7-2 and TRBJ2-7; D perhaps matches TRBD1 (6 bases). Trimming pared 3 bases from V and 0 bases from J, leaving 9 bases between. This CDR3 spans 14 amino acids. The germline V gene encodes CDR1 SGHTA and CDR2 FQGNSA. DNA for the CDR3: TGTGCCAGCAGCTTCCTCAGGGGCTCCTACGAGCAGTACTTC. This sequence encodes CASSFLRGSYEQYF.

The chain has TRBV6-5 and TRBJ2-7, with 11 bases lining up with TRBD2. The CDR3 covers 15 residues. Germline CDR1 MNHEY, CDR2 SVGAGI. The V gene end was trimmed by 6 bases and the J gene end by 0 bases; junction bases not matched to a gene: 4. CDR3 DNA sequence: TGTGCCAGCAGCTCTAGCGGGGGGTCCTCCTACGAGCAGTACTTC. Its translation is CASSSSGGSSYEQYF.

This clone showed up just a few times. The rearrangement joins TRBV11-2 to TRBJ2-5, with 7 bases fitting TRBD1. J lost 0 bases, V lost 3 bases, and 4 bases had no gene match. Germline-derived CDR1 and CDR2 are SGHAT and FQNNGV. The CDR3 totals 15 residues. The CDR3 DNA reads as TGTGCCAGCAGCTTGGGACAGCTATACCAAGAGACCCAGTACTTC. Translation: CASSLGQLYQETQYF. Complete variable domain (other parts from reference TRBV11-2 and TRBJ2-5): EAGVAQSPRYKIIEKRQSVAFWCNPISGHATLYWYQQILGQGPKLLIQFQNNGVVDDSQLPKDRFSAERLKGVDSTLKIQPAKLEDSAVYLCASSLGQLYQETQYFGPGTRLLVL.

This chain links TRBV19 with TRBJ2-1; TRBD2 agrees at 14 bases. The V gene's germline CDR1 is LNHDA and CDR2 SQIVND (reference sequence). Trimming removed 2 bases from V and 7 bases from J; junction bases left unmatched: 10. The CDR3 runs 18 residues. CDR3 in amino acids: CASSINPGLAGEANEQFF. The DNA for the CDR3 is TGTGCCAGTAGTATAAATCCGGGACTAGCGGGAGAGGCAAATGAGCAGTTCTTC.

The chain's CDR3 is CASSQKGLAGAQSTDTQYF. The DNA of the CDR3 is TGCGCCAGCAGCCAGAAGGGACTAGCGGGAGCCCAGAGCACAGATACGCAGTATTTT. The chain carries TRBV4-1 and TRBJ2-3; TRBD2 matches 14 bases. Germline V lookup: CDR1 MGHRA, CDR2 YSYEKL. CDR3 length equals 19 residues. With V trimmed by 3 bases and J by 0 bases, 8 bases remained unmatched.